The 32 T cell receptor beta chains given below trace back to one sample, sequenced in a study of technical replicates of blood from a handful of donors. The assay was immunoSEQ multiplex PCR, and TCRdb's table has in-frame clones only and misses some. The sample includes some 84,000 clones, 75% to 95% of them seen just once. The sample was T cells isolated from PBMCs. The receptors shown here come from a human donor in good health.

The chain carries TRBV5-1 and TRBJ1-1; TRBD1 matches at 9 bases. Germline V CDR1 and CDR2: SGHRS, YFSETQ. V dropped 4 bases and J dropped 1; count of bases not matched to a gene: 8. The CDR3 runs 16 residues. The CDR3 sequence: CASSDLRGQGNTEAFF. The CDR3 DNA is TGCGCCAGCAGCGACTTGAGGGGACAGGGGAACACTGAAGCTTTCTTT.

DNA for the CDR3: TGTGCCAGCAGCGTAGAAGCAGGACTAAACACTGAAGCTTTCTTT. Residues: CASSVEAGLNTEAFF. This chain links TRBV9 with TRBJ1-1, with no clear D. Between the trimmed V and J ends, which lost 0 bases and 2 bases, there was a span of 11 bases. The V gene's germline CDR1 is SGDLS and CDR2 YYNGEE. This CDR3 contains 15 residues.

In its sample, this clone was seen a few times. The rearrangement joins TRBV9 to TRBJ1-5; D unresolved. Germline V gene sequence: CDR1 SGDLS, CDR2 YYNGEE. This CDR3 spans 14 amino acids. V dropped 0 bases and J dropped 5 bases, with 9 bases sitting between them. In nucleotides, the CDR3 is TGTGCCAGCAGCGTAGGATTCGGGGATCAGCCCCAGCATTTT. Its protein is CASSVGFGDQPQHF.

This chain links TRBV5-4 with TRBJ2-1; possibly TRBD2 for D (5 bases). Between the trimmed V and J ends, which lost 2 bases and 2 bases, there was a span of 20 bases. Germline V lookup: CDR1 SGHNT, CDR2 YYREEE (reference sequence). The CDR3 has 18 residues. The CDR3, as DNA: TGTGCCAGCAGCTTCCCCACTATAGCGAAGGGAACCTACAATGAGCAGTTCTTC. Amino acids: CASSFPTIAKGTYNEQFF.

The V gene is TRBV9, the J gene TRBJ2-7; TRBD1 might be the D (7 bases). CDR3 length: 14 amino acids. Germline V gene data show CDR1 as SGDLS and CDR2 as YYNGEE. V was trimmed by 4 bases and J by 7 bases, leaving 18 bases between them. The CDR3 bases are TGTGCCAGCAGCCCCCCCGGAGGGGGCGAGGAGCAGTACTTC. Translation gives CASSPPGGGEEQYF.

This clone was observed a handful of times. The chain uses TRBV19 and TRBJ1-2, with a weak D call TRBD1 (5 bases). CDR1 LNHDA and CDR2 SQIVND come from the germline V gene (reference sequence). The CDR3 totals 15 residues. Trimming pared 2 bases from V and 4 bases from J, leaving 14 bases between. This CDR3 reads CASSISPDSRYGYTF. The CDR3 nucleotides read TGTGCCAGTAGTATAAGTCCAGACAGCCGCTATGGCTACACCTTC.

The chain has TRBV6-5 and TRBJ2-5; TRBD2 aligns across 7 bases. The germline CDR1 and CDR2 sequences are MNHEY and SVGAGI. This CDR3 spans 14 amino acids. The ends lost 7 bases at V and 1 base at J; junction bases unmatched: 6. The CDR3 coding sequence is TGTGCCAGCAATAAGGCGGGGGTCCAAGAGACCCAGTACTTC. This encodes CASNKAGVQETQYF.

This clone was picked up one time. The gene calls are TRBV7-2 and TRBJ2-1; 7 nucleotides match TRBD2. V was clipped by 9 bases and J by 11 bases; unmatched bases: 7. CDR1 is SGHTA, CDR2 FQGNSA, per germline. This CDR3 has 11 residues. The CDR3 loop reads CASTTSAKQFF. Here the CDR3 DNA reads TGTGCCAGTACTACTAGCGCTAAGCAGTTCTTC.

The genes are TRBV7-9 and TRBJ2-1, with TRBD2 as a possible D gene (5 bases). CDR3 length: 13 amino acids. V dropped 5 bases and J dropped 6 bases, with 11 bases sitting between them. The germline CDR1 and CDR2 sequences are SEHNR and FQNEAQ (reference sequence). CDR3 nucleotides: TGTGCCAGCAGCCGGGGTCTAGCCAATGAGCAGTTCTTC. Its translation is CASSRGLANEQFF.

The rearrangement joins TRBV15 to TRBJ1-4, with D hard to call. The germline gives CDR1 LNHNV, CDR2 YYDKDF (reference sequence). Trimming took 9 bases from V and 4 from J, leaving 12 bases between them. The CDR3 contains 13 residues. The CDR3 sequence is CATHRGYNEKLFF. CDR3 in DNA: TGTGCCACTCACCGAGGGTATAATGAAAAACTGTTTTTT.

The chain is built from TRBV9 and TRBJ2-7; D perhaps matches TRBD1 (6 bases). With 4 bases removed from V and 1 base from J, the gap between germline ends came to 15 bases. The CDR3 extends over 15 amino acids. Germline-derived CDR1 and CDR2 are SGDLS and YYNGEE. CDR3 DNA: TGTGCCAGCAGCTCTACAGGGATGAGATCCTACGAGCAGTACTTC. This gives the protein CASSSTGMRSYEQYF.

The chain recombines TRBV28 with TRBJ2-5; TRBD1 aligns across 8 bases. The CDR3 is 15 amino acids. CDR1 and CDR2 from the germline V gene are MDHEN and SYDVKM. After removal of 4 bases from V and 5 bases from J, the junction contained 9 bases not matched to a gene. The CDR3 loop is CASSSPWTGQETQYF. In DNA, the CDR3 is TGTGCCAGCAGTTCCCCATGGACAGGGCAGGAGACCCAGTACTTC.

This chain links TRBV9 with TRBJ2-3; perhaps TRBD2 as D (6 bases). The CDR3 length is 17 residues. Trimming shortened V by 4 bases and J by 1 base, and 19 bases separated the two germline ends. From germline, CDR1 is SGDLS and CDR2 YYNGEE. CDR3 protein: CASSTRVVADGTDTQYF. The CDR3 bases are TGTGCCAGCAGCACCAGAGTAGTAGCGGATGGCACAGATACGCAGTATTTT.

In DNA, the CDR3 is TGTGCCAGCAGTACAGACAGGGTGGGAAAGACCCAGTACTTC. Translating gives CASSTDRVGKTQYF. The chain combines TRBV5-4 with TRBJ2-5; 7 bases align to TRBD1. Germline lookup yields CDR1 SGHNT and CDR2 YYREEE (reference sequence). The CDR3 contains 14 residues. V was clipped by 5 bases and J by 6 bases; unmatched bases: 10.

The CDR3 sequence: CATRTGGGDYGYTF. DNA of the CDR3: TGTGCCACTCGGACAGGGGGCGGTGACTATGGCTACACCTTC. J is TRBJ1-2 and V is TRBV6-1; 11 positions agree with TRBD1. This CDR3 is 14 amino acids long. The V gene end was trimmed by 10 bases and the J gene end by 3 bases; junction bases not matched to a gene: 7. CDR1 MNHNS and CDR2 SASEGT come from the germline V gene.

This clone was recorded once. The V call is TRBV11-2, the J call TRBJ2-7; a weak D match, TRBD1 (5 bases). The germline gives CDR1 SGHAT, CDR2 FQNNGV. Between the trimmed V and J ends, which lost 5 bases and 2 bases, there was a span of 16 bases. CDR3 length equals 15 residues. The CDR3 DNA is TGTGCCAGCAGCCCGTTTGCAGGGAAAACCTACGAGCAGTACTTC. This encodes CASSPFAGKTYEQYF. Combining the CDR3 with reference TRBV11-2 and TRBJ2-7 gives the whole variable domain EAGVAQSPRYKIIEKRQSVAFWCNPISGHATLYWYQQILGQGPKLLIQFQNNGVVDDSQLPKDRFSAERLKGVDSTLKIQPAKLEDSAVYLCASSPFAGKTYEQYFGPGTRLTVT.

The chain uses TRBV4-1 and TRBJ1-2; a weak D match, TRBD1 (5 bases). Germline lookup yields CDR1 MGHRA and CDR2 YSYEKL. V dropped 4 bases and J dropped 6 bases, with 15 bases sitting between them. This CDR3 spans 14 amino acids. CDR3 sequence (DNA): TGCGCCAGCAGCCCCTTCTCAGGGAAGGATGGCTACACCTTC. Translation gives CASSPFSGKDGYTF.

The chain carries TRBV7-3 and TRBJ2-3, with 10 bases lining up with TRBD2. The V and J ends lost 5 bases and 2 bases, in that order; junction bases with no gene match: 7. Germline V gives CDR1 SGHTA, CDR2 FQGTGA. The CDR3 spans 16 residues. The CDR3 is CASSLGAGGHTDTQYF. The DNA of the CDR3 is TGTGCCAGCAGCCTTGGAGCGGGAGGGCACACAGATACGCAGTATTTT.

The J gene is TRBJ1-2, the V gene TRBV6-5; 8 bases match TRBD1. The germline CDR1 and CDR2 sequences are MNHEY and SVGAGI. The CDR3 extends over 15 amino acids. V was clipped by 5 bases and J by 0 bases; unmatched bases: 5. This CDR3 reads CASSTRGRANYGYTF. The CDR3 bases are TGTGCCAGCAGTACCAGGGGGCGAGCTAACTATGGCTACACCTTC.

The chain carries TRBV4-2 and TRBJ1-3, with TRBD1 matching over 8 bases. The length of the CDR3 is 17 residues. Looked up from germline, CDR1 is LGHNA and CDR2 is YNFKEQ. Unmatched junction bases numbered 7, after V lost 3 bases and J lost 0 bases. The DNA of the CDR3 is TGTGCCAGCAGCCAGACCAGGGGGCTCCGCTCTGGAAACACCATATATTTT. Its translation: CASSQTRGLRSGNTIYF.

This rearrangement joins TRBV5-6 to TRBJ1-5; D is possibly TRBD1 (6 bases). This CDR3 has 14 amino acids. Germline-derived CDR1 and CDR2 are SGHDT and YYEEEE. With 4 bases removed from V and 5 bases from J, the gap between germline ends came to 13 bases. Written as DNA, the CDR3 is TGTGCCAGCAGCCCGTCGGACAGTGATCAGCCCCAGCATTTT. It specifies CASSPSDSDQPQHF.

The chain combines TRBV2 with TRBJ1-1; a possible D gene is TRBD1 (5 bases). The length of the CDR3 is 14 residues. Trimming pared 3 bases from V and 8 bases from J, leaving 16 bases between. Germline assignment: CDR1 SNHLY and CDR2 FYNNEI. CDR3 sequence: CASSDRVLSTEAFF. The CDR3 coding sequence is TGTGCCAGCAGTGACAGGGTTCTGAGTACAGAAGCTTTCTTT.

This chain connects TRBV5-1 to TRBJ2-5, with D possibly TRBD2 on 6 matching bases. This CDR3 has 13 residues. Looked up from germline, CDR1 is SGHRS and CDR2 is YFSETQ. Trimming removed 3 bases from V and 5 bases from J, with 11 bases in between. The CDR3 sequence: CASSYAGLETQYF. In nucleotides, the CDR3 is TGCGCCAGCAGCTATGCGGGGTTGGAGACCCAGTACTTC.

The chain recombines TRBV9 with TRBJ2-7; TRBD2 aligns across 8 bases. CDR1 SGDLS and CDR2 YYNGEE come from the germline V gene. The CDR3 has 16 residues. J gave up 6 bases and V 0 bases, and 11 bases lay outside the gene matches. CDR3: CASSVATGGRSGEQYF. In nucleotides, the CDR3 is TGTGCCAGCAGCGTAGCTACTGGCGGGAGGTCTGGCGAGCAGTACTTC.

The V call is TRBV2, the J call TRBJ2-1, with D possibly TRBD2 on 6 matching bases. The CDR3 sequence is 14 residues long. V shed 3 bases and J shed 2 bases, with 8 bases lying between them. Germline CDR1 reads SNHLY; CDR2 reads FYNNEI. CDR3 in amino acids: CASSERGTYNEQFF. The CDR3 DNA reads TGTGCCAGCAGTGAGCGGGGTACCTACAATGAGCAGTTCTTC.

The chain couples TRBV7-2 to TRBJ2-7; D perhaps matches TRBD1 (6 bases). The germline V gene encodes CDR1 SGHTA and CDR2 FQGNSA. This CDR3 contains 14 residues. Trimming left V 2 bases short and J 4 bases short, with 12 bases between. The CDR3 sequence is CASSLNTGNYEQYF. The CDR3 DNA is TGTGCCAGCAGCTTAAACACAGGGAATTACGAGCAGTACTTC.

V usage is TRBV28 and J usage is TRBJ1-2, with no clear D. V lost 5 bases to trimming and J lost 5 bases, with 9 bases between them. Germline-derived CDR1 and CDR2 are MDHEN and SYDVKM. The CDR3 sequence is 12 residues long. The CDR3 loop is CASSREEYGYTF. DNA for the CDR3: TGTGCCAGCAGTCGGGAGGAGTATGGCTACACCTTC.

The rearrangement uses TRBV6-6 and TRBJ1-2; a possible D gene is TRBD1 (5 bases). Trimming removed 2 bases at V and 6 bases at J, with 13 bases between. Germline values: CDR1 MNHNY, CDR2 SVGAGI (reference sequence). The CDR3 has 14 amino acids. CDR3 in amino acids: CASSYLGPANGYTF. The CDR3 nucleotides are TGTGCCAGCAGTTACCTGGGGCCGGCGAATGGCTACACCTTC.

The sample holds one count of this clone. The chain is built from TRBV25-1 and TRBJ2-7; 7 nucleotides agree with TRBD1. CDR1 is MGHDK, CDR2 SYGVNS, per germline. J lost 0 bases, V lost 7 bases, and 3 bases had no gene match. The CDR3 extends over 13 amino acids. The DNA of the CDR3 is TGTGCCAGCACCAGGGGGACCTCCTACGAGCAGTACTTC. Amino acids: CASTRGTSYEQYF.

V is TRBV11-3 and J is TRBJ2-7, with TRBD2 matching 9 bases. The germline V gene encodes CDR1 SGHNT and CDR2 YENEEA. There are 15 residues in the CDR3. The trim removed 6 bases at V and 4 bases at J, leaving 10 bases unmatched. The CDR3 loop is CASRDTSGLIYEQYF. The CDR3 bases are TGTGCCAGCAGGGATACTAGCGGGCTTATTTACGAGCAGTACTTC.

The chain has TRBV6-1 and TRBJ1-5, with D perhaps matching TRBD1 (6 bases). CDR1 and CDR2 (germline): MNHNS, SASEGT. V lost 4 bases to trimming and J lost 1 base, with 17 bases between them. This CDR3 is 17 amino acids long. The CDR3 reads CASSGEQGTRSNQPQHF. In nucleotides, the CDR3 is TGTGCCAGCAGTGGGGAACAGGGAACGCGGAGCAATCAGCCCCAGCATTTT.

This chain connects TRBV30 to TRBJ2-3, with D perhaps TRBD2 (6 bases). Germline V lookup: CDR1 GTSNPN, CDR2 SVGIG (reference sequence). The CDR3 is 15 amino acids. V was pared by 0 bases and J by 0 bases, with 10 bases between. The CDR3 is CAWSVRRESTDTQYF. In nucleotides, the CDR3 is TGTGCCTGGAGTGTAAGGCGGGAAAGCACAGATACGCAGTATTTT.